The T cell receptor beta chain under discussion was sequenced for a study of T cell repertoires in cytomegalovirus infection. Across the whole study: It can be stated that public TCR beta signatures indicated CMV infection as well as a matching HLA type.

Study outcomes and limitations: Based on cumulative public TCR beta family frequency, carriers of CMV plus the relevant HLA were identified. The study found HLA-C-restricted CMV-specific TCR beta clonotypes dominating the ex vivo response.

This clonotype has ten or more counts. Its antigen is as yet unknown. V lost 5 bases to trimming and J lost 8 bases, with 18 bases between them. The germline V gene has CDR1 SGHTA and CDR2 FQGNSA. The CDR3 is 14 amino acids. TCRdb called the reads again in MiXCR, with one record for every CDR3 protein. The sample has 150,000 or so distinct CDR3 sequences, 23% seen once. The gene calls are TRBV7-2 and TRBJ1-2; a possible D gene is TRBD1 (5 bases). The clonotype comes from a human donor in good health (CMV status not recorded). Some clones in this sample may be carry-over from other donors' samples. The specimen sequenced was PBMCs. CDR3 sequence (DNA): TGTGCCAGCAGCCCAGCCGGGGGGTATCGGGGCTACACCTTC. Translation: CASSPAGGYRGYTF.